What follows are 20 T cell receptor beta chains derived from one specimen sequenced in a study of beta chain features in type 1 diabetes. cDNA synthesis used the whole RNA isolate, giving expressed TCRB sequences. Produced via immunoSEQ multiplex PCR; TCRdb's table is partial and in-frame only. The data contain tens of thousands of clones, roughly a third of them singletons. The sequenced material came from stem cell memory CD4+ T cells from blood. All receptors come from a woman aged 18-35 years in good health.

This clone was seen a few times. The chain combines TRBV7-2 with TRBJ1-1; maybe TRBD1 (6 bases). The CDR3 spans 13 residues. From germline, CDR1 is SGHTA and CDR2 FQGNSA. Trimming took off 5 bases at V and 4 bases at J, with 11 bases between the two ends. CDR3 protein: CASSRARGTEAFF. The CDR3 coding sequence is TGTGCCAGCAGCCGAGCCAGGGGCACTGAAGCTTTCTTT.

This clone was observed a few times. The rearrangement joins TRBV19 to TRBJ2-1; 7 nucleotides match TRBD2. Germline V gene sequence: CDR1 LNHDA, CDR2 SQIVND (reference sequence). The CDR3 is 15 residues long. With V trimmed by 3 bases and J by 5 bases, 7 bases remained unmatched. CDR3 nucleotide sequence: TGTGCCAGTAGTATGATCCAGCGGGGTAACAATGAGCAGTTCTTC. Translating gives CASSMIQRGNNEQFF.

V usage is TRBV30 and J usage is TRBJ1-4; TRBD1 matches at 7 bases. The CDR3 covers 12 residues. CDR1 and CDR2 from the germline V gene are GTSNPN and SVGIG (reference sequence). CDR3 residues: CALDRPNEKLFF. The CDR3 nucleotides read TGTGCTTTGGACAGGCCTAATGAAAAACTGTTTTTT.

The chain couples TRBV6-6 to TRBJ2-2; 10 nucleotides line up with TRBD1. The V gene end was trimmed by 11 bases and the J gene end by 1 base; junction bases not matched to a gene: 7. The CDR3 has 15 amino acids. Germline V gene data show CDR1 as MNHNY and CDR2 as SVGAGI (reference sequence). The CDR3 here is CAGRQGAGNTGELFF. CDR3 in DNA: TGTGCCGGTAGACAGGGGGCTGGGAACACCGGGGAGCTGTTTTTT.

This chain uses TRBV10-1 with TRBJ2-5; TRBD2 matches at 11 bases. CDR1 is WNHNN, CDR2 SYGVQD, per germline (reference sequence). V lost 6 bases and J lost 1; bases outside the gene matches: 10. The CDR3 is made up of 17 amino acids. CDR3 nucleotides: TGCGCCAGCAGCCCCTGGAGACTAGCGGGGATCCAAGAGACCCAGTACTTC. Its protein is CASSPWRLAGIQETQYF.

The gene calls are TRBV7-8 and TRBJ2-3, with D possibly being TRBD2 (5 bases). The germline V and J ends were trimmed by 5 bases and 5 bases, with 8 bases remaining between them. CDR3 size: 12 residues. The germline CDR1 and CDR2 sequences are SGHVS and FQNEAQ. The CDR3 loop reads CASSQRGDTQYF. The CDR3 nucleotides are TGTGCCAGCAGCCAACGGGGAGATACGCAGTATTTT.

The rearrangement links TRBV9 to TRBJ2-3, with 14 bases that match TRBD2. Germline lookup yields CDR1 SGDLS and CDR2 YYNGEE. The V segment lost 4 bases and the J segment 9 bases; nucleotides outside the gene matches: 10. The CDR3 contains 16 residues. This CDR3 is CASSPRGTSGGLTQYF. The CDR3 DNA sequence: TGTGCCAGCAGCCCGCGGGGGACTAGCGGGGGATTGACGCAGTATTTT.

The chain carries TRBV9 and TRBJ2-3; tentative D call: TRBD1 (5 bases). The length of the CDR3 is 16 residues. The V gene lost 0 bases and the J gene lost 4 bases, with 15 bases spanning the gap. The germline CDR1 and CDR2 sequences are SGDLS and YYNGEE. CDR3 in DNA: TGTGCCAGCAGCGTAGGGTCCCAGGGTTTGGCAGATACGCAGTATTTT. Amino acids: CASSVGSQGLADTQYF.

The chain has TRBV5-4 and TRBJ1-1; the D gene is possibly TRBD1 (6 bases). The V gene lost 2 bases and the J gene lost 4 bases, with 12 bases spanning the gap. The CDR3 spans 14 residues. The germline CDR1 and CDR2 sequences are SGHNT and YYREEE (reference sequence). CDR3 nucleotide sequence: TGTGCCAGCAGCTTAACTACAGGGTTCACTGAAGCTTTCTTT. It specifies CASSLTTGFTEAFF.

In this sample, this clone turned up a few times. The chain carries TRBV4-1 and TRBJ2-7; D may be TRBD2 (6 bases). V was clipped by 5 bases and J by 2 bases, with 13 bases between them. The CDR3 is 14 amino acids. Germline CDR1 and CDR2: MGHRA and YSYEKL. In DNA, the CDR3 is TGCGCCAGCAGCAGAACGGGACTCGCCTACGAGCAGTACTTC. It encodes CASSRTGLAYEQYF.

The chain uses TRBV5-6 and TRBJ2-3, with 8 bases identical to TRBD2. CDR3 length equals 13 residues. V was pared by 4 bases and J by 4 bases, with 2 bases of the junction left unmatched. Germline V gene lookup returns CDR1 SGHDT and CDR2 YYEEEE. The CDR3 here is CASSPTSADTQYF. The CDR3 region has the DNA TGTGCCAGCAGCCCGACTAGCGCAGATACGCAGTATTTT.

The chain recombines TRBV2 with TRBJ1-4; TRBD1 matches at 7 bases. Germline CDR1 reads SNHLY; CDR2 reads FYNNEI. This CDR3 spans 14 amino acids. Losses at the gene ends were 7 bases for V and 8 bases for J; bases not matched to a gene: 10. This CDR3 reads CASKTGTAEEKLFF. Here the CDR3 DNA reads TGTGCCAGCAAAACCGGGACAGCGGAAGAAAAACTGTTTTTT.

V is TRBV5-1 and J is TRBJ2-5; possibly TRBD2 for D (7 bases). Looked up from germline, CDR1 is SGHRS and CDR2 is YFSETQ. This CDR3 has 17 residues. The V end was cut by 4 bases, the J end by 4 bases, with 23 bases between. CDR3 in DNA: TGCGCCAGCAGCCAAGGGGGGGGTCAATGGGTAGGAGAGACCCAGTACTTC. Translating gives CASSQGGGQWVGETQYF.

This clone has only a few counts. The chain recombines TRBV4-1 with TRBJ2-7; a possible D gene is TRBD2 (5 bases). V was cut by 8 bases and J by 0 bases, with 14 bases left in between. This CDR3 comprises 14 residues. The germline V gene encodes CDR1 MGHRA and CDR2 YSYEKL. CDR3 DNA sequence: TGCGCCAGCCGTGCGCCTGGGAGCTCCTACGAGCAGTACTTC. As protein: CASRAPGSSYEQYF.

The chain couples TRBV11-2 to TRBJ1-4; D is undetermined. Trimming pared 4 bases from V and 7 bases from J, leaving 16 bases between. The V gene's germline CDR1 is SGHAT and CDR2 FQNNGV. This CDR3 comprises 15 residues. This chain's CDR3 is CASSSRQAFGEKLFF. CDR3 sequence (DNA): TGTGCCAGCAGCTCACGACAAGCCTTTGGTGAAAAACTGTTTTTT.

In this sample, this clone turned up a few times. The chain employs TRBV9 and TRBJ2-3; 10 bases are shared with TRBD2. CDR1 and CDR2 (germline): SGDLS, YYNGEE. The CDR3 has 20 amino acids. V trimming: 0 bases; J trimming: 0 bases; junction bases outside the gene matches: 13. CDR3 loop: CASSVGSSGGLTSSTDTQYF. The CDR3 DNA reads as TGTGCCAGCAGCGTAGGTTCTAGCGGGGGACTTACTTCTAGCACAGATACGCAGTATTTT.

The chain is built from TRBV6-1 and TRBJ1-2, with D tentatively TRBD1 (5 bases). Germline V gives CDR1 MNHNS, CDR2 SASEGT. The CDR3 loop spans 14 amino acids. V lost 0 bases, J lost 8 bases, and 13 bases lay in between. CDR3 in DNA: TGTGCCAGCAGTGAAGCAACCAGGGTAGGAGGCTACACCTTC. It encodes CASSEATRVGGYTF.

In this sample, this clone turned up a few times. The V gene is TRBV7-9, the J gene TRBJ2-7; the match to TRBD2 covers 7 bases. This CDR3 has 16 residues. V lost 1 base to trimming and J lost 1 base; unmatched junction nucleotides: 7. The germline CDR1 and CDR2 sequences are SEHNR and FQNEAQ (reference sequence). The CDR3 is CASSLVGGGPSYEQYF. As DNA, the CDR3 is TGTGCCAGCAGCTTAGTGGGGGGAGGGCCTTCCTACGAGCAGTACTTC.

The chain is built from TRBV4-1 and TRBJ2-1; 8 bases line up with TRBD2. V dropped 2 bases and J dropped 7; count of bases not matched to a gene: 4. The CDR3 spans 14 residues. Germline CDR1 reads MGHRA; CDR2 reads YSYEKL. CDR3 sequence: CASSQPGGRNEQFF. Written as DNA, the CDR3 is TGCGCCAGCAGCCAACCGGGGGGGCGAAATGAGCAGTTCTTC.

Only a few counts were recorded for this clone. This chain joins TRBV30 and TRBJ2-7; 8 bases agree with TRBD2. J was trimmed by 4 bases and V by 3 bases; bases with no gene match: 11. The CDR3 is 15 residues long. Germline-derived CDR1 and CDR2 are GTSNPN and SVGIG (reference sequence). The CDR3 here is CAWRERELGFYEQYF. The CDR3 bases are TGTGCCTGGAGGGAGCGGGAGCTCGGATTTTACGAGCAGTACTTC. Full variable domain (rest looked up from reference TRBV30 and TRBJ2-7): SQTIHQWPATLVQPVGSPLSLECTVEGTSNPNLYWYRQAAGRGLQLLFYSVGIGQISSEVPQNLSASRPQDRQFILSSKKLLLSDSGFYLCAWRERELGFYEQYFGPGTRLTVT.